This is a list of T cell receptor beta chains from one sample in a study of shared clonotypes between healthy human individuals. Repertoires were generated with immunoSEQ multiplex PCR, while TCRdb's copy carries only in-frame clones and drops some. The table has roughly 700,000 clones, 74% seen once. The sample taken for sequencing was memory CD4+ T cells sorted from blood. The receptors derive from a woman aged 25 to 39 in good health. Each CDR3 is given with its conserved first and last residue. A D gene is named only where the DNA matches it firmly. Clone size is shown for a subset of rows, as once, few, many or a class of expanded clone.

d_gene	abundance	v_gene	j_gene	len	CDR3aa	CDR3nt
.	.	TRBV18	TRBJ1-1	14	CASSPPATSTEAFF	TGTGCCAGCTCACCACCGGCAACCTCCACTGAAGCTTTCTTT
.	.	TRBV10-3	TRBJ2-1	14	CAISGHSRVDEQFF	TGTGCCATCAGCGGGCATTCGCGGGTTGATGAGCAGTTCTTC
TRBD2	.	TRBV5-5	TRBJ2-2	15	CASSLWTSVAGELFF	TGTGCCAGCAGCTTGTGGACTAGCGTAGCCGGGGAGCTGTTTTTT
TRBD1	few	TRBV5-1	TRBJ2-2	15	CASSLGQGPAGELFF	TGCGCCAGCAGCTTGGGACAGGGTCCTGCCGGGGAGCTGTTTTTT
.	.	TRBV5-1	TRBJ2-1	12	CASGFAHDEQFF	TGCGCCAGCGGATTTGCACACGATGAGCAGTTCTTC
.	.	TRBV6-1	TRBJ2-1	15	CASSVGRGSYNEQFF	TGTGCCAGCAGTGTTGGTAGGGGGTCCTACAATGAGCAGTTCTTC
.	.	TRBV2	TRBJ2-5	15	CASWLPGALPETQYF	TGTGCCAGCTGGCTTCCGGGAGCACTTCCAGAGACCCAGTACTTC
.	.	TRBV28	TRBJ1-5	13	CASTTLEVQPQHF	TGTGCCAGCACCACCCTAGAGGTTCAGCCCCAGCATTTT
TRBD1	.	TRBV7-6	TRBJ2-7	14	CASSLRQGAYEQYF	TGTGCCAGCAGCCTAAGACAGGGAGCCTACGAGCAGTACTTC
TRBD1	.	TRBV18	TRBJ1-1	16	CASSRGQGGPNTEAFF	TGTGCCAGCTCCAGGGGACAGGGAGGTCCGAACACTGAAGCTTTCTTT
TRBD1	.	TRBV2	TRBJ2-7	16	CASSNPPGQGTYEQYF	TGTGCCAGCAGCAACCCCCCGGGACAGGGGACCTACGAGCAGTACTTC
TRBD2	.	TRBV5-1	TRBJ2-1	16	CASSLPTSRTYNEQFF	TGCGCCAGCAGCCTGCCGACTAGCCGGACCTACAATGAGCAGTTCTTC
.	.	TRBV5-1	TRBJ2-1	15	CASSLDRPNYNEQFF	TGCGCCAGCAGCTTGGACCGGCCCAACTACAATGAGCAGTTCTTC
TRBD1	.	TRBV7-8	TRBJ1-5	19	CASSHPSGSDRFSNQPQHF	TGTGCCAGCAGCCACCCGTCCGGATCGGACAGGTTTAGCAATCAGCCCCAGCATTTT
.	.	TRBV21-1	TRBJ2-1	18	CASSKAPASSVEMNEQFF	TGTGCCAGCAGCAAAGCACCGGCTTCTTCGGTAGAGATGAATGAGCAGTTCTTC
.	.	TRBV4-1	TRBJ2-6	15	CASSQASSGANVLTF	TGCGCCAGCAGCCAAGCCAGCTCTGGGGCCAACGTCCTGACTTTC
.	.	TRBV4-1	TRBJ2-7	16	CASSDPPRKAGYEQYF	TGCGCCAGCAGCGACCCTCCCAGGAAAGCGGGCTACGAGCAGTACTTC
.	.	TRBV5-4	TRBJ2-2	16	CASSLGPGDLTGELFF	TGTGCCAGCAGCTTGGGGCCAGGGGACCTAACCGGGGAGCTGTTTTTT
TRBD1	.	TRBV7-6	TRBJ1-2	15	CASSRTGGLNYGYTF	TGTGCCAGCAGTCGAACAGGGGGCTTAAACTATGGCTACACCTTC
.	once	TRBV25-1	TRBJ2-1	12	CASSDWAGRKFF	TGTGCCAGCAGTGATTGGGCAGGGAGGAAGTTCTTC